Presented here are 3 T cell receptor beta chains from one specimen sequenced in a study of OX40 agonist ivuxolimab in advanced cancers. Profiled with immunoSEQ multiplex PCR; TCRdb holds only in-frame clones, not every one. Here the sample spans 80,000 to 100,000 clones, around 94% being singletons. The sample consisted of CD4+ or CD8+ T cells sorted from blood, taken in a trial of the OX40 agonist ivuxolimab. These receptors all stem from an adult with an advanced solid tumor such as melanoma, head and neck, liver or kidney cancer.

The chain carries TRBV29-1 and TRBJ1-2; D remains ambiguous. The CDR3 consists of 12 residues. The ends were cut back, 0 bases at V and 4 bases at J, with 6 bases in the middle. Germline CDR1 is SQVTM and CDR2 is ANQGSEA. In DNA form, the CDR3 reads TGCAGCGTTGAAGAGGGAACCTATGGCTACACCTTC. It is translated as CSVEEGTYGYTF.

The rearrangement joins TRBV21-1 to TRBJ2-5. TRBV21-1 is flagged as a pseudogene. CDR3 length: 15 amino acids. Written as DNA, the CDR3 is TGTGCCAGCAGCAATTTTAGGGGGGAAGAAGAGACCCAGTACTTC. Protein: CASSNFRGEEETQYF.

The J gene is TRBJ2-2, the V gene TRBV23-1; 9 nucleotides line up with TRBD1. TRBV23-1 is an ORF; its function is uncertain. Trimming at V came to 11 bases and at J to 5 bases, leaving 9 bases not matched to a gene. CDR3 length: 14 amino acids. CDR3 protein: CAGNRDRVTGELFF. The CDR3 DNA reads as TGCGCCGGAAACCGGGACAGGGTTACCGGGGAGCTGTTTTTT.